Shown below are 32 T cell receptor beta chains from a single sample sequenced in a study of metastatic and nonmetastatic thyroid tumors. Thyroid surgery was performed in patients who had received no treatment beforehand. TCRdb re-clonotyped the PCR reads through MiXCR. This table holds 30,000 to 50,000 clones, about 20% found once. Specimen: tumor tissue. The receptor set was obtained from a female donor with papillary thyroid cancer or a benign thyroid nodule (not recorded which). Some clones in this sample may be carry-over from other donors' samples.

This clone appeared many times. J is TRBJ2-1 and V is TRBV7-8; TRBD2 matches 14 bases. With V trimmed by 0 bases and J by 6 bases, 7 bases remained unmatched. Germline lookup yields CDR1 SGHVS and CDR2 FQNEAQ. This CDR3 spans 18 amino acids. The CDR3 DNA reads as TGTGCCAGCAGCTTAGCCTTTAGACTAGCGGGAGGGCCCAATGAGCAGTTCTTC. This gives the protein CASSLAFRLAGGPNEQFF.

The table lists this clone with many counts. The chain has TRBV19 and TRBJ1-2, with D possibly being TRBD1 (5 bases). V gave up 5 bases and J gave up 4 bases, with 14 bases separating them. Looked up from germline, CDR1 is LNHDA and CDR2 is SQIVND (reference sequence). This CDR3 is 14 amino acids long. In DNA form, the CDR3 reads TGTGCCAGTAGTCGGGACGGGGATGTCTATGGCTACACCTTC. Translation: CASSRDGDVYGYTF.

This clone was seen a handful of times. CDR3 residues: CASSYGWGVREKNTEAFF. DNA for the CDR3: TGTGCCAGCAGTTACGGCTGGGGGGTCAGGGAAAAAAACACTGAAGCTTTCTTT. The rearrangement links TRBV6-2 or TRBV6-3 to TRBJ1-1; maybe TRBD1 (5 bases). CDR1 and CDR2 from the germline V gene are MNHEY and SVGEGT. The CDR3 loop spans 18 amino acids. The V end lost 2 bases, the J end lost 2 bases, and 21 bases lay between the germline ends.

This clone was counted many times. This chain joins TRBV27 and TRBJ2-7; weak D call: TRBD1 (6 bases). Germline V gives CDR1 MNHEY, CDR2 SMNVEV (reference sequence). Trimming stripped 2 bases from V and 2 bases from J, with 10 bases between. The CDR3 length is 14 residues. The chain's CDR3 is CASSLLWGPYEQYF. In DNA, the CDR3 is TGTGCCAGCAGTTTACTGTGGGGGCCCTACGAGCAGTACTTC.

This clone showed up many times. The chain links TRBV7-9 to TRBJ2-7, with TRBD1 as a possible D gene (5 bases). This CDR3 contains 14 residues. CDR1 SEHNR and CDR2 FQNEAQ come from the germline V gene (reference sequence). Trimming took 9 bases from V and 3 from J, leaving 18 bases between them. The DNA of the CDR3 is TGTGCCAGGGCAGGACACGTCAATGGCTACGAGCAGTACTTC. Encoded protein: CARAGHVNGYEQYF. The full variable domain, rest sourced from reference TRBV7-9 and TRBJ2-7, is DTGVSQNPRHKITKRGQNVTFRCDPISEHNRLYWYRQTLGQGPEFLTYFQNEAQLEKSRLLSDRFSAERPKGSFSTLEIQRTEQGDSAMYLCARAGHVNGYEQYFGPGTRLTVT.

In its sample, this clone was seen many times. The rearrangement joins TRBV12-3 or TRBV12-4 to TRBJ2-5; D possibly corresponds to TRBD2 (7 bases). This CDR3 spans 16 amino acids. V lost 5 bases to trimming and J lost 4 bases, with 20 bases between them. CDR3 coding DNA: TGTGCCAGCAGTCCCCGGGGGGCCACAAGGGGAGAGACCCAGTACTTC. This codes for CASSPRGATRGETQYF.

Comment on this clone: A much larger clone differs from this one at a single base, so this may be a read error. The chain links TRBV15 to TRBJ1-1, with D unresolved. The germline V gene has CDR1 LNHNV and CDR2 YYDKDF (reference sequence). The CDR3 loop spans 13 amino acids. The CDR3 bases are TGTGCCACCAGCAGAGTGGTGAACATTGAAGCTTTCTTT. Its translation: CATSRVVNIEAFF.

CDR3 bases: TGTGCCAGCGGTCCCGCGGTACCGGTGTTTGAGACCCAGTACTTC. Translating it yields CASGPAVPVFETQYF. The chain recombines TRBV27 with TRBJ2-5; D call uncertain. This CDR3 region has 15 residues. The ends were cut back, 8 bases at V and 5 bases at J, with 21 bases in the middle. Germline CDR1 and CDR2: MNHEY and SMNVEV (reference sequence).

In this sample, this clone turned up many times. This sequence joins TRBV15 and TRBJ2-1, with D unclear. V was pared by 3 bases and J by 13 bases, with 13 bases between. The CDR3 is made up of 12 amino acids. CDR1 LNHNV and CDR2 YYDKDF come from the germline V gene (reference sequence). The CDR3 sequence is CATSSLALEQFF. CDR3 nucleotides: TGTGCCACCAGCAGCTTGGCGCTCGAACAGTTCTTC.

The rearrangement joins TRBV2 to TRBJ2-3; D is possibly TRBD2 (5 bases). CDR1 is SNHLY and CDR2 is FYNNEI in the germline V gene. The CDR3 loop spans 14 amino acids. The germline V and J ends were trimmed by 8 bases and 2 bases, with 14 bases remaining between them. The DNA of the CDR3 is TGTGCCAGCGTGGGAGCGTCGGTCACAGATACGCAGTATTTT. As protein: CASVGASVTDTQYF.

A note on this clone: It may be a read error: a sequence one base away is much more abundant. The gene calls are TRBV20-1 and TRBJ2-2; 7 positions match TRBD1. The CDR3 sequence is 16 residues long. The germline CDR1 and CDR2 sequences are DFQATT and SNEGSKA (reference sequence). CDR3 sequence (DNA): TGCAGTGCTAGAGGGACAGGATGGGCGTGGTCCGGGGAGCTGTCTTTT. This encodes CSARGTGWAWSGELSF.

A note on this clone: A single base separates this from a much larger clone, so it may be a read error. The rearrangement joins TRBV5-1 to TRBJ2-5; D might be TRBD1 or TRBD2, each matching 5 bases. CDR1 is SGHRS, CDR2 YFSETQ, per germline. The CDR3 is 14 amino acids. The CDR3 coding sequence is TGCGCCAGCAGAGAAGGGGCTCAGGGAGAGACCCGGTACTTC. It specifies CASREGAQGETRYF. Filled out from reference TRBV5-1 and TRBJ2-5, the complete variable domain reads KAGVTQTPRYLIKTRGQQVTLSCSPISGHRSVSWYQQTPGQGLQFLFEYFSETQRNKGNFPGRFSGRQFSNSRSEMNVSTLELGDSALYLCASREGAQGETRYFGPGTRLLVL.

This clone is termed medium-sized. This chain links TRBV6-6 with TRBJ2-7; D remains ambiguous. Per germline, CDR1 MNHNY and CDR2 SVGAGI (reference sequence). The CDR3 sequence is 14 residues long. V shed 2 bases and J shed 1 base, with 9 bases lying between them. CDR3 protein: CASSYTDKSYEQYF. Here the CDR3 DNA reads TGTGCCAGCAGTTACACAGACAAGTCCTACGAGCAGTACTTC.

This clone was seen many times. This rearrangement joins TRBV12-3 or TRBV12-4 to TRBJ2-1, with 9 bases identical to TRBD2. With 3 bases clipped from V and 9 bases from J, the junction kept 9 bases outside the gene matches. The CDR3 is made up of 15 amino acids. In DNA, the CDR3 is TGTGCCAGCAGTTTCCCAGCGGGGGGCATCCCTGAGCAGTTCTTC. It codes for CASSFPAGGIPEQFF.

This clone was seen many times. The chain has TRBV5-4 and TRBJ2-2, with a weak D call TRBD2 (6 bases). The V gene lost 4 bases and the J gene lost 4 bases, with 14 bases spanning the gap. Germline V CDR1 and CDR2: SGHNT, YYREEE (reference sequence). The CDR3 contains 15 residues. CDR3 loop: CASSRGWGGTGELFF. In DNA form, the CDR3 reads TGTGCCAGCAGCCGTGGCTGGGGAGGCACCGGGGAGCTGTTTTTT.

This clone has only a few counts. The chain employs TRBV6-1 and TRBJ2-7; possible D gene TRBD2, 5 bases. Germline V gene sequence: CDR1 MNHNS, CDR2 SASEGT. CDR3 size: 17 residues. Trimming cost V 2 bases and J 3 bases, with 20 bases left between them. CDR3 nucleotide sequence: TGTGCCAGCAGTGAATCATATCTAGGGAGTTCTTTCTACGAGCAGTACTTC. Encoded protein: CASSESYLGSSFYEQYF.

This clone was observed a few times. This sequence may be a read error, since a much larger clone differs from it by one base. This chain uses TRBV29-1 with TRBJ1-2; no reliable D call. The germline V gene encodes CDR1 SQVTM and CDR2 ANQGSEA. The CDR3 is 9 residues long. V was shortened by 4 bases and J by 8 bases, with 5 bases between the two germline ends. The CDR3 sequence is CSVVEGYTF. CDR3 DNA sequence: TGCAGCGTTGTAGAGGGCTACACCTTC.

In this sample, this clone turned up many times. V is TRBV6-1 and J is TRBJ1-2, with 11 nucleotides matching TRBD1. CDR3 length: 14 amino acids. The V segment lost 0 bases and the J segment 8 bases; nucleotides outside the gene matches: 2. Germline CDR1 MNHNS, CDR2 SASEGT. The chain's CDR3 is CASSEAGDRGGYTF. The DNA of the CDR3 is TGTGCCAGCAGTGAAGCGGGGGACAGGGGGGGCTACACCTTC.

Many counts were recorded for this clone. CDR3 DNA: TGTGCCAGCAGTAAATATGCCGGGAGGCTAGGAGGTGGCTACACCTTC. Translated, it gives CASSKYAGRLGGGYTF. The V call is TRBV12-3 or TRBV12-4, the J call TRBJ1-2; D unresolved. Deletions cut 5 bases from V and 7 bases from J, with 23 bases between. This CDR3 region has 16 residues.

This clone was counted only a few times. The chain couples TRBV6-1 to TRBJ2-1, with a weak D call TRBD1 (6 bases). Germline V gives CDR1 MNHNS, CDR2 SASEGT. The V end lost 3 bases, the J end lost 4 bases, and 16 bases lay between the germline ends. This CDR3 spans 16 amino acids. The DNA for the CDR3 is TGTGCCAGCAGTGACCCCAAGGGACAACCTTACAATGAGCAGTTCTTC. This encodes CASSDPKGQPYNEQFF.

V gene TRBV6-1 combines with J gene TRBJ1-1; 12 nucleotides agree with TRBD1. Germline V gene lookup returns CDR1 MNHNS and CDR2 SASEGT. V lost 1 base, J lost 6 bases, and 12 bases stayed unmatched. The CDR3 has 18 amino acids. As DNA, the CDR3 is TGTGCCAGCAGTGAAGGGAGGGACAGGGGGCGCGGGATCGCTGAAGCTTTCTTT. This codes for CASSEGRDRGRGIAEAFF.

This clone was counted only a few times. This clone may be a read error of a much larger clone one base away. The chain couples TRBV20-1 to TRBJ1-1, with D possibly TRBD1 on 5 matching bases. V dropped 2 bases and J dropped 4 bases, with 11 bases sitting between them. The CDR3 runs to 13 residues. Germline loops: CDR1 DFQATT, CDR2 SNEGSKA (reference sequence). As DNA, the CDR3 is TGCAGTGCTAGACCCTTGGGGGGCACTGAAGCTTTCTTT. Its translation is CSARPLGGTEAFF.

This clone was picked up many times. The CDR3 DNA reads as TGTGCCAGCAGGCCGGGACAGGGGTCCTACGAGCAGTACTTC. It translates to CASRPGQGSYEQYF. The chain is built from TRBV6-2 or TRBV6-3 and TRBJ2-7; 10 bases map to TRBD1. Unmatched junction bases numbered 3, after V lost 6 bases and J lost 1 base. The CDR3 is 14 amino acids. Germline assignment: CDR1 MNHEY and CDR2 SVGEGT.

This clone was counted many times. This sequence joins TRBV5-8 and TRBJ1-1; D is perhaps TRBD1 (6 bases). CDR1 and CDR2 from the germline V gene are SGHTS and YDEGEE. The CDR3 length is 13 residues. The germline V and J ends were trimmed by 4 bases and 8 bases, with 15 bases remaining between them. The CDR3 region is CASSERWTAEAFF. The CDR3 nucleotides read TGTGCCAGCAGCGAGCGCTGGACAGCCGAAGCTTTCTTT.

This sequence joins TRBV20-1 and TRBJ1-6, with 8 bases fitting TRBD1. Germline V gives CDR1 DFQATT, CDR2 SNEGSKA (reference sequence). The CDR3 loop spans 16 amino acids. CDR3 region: CRGPGQVLRGNSPLHF. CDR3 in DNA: TGCAGGGGACCGGGACAGGTGTTACGAGGGAATTCACCCCTCCACTTT.

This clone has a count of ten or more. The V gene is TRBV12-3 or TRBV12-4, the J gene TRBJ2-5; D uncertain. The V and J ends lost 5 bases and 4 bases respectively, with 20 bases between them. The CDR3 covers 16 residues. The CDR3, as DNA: TGTGCCAGCAGTCTAAGGCTAGGTTCTGGCGCAGAGACCCAGTACTTC. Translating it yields CASSLRLGSGAETQYF.

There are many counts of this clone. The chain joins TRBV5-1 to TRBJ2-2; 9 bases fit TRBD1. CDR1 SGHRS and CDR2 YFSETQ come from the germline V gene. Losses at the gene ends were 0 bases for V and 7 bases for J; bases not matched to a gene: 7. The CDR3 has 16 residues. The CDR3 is CASSLEQGALGGELFF. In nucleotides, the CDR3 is TGCGCCAGCAGCTTGGAACAGGGGGCTTTGGGCGGGGAGCTGTTTTTT.

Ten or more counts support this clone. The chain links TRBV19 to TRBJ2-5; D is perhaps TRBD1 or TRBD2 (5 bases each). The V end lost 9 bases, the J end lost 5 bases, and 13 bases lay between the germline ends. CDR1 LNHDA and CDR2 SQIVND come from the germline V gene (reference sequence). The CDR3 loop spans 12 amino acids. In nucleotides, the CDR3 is TGTGCCAGCCGGGACGCCGTGGAGACCCAGTACTTC. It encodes CASRDAVETQYF.

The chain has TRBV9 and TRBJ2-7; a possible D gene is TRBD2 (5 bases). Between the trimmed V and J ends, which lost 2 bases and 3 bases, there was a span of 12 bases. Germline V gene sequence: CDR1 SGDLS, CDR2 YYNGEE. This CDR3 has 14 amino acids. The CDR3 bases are TGTGCCAGCAGCGTTACGGCGGCGGGCTACGAGCAGTACTTC. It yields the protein CASSVTAAGYEQYF. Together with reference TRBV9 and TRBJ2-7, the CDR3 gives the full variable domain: DSGVTQTPKHLITATGQRVTLRCSPRSGDLSVYWYQQSLDQGLQFLIQYYNGEERAKGNILERFSAQQFPDLHSELNLSSLELGDSALYFCASSVTAAGYEQYFGPGTRLTVT.

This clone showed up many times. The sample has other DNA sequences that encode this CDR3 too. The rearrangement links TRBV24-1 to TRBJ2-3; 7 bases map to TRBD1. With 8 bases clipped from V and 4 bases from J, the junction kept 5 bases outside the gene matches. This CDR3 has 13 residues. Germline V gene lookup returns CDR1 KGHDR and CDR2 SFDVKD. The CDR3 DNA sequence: TGTGCCACCAACAGGGGCGGGTCAGATACGCAGTATTTT. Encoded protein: CATNRGGSDTQYF.

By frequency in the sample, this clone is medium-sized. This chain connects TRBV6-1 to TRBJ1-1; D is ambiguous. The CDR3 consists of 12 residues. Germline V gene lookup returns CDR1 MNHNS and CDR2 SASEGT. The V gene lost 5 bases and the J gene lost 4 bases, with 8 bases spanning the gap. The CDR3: CASSSVGTEAFF. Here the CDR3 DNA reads TGTGCCAGCAGTTCCGTAGGCACTGAAGCTTTCTTT.

For the CDR3, the DNA is TGTGCCAGCAGCCCCATCGGACAGCTCTACGAGCAGTACTTC. The encoded protein is CASSPIGQLYEQYF. V usage is TRBV7-2 and J usage is TRBJ2-7; possible D gene TRBD1, 6 bases. The CDR3 is 14 residues long. V was cut by 5 bases and J by 3 bases, with 14 bases left in between. The germline V gene encodes CDR1 SGHTA and CDR2 FQGNSA.